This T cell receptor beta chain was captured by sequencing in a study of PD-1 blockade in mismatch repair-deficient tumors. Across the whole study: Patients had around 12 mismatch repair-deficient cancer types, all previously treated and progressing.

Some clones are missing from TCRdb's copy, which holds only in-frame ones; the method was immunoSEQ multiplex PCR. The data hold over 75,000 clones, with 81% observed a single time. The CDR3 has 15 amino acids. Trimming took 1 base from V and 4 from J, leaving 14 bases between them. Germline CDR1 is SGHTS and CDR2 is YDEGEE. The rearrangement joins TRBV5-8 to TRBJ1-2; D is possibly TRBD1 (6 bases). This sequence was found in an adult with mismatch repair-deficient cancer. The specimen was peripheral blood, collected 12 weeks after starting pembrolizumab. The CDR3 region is CASSLNERTVYGYTF. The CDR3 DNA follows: TGTGCCAGCAGCTTGAACGAACGGACAGTCTATGGCTACACCTTC.